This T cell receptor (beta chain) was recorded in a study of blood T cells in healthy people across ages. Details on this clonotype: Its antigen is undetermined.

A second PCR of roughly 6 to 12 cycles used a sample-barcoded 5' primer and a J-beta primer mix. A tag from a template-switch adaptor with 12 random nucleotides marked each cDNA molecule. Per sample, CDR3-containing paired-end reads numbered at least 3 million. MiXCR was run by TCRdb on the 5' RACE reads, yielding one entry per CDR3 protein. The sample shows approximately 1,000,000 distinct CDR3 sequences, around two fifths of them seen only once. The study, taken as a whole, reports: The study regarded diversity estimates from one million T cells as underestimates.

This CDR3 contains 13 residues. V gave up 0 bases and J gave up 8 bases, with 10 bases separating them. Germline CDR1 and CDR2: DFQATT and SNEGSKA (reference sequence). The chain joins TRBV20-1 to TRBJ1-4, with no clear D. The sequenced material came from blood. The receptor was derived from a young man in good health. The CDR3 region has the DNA TGCAGTGCTAGAGATGTGGGCGGCGAAAAACTGTTTTTT. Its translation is CSARDVGGEKLFF.